What follows describes a single T cell receptor beta chain. Its matching antigen is unknown. Trimming removed 2 bases from V and 1 base from J, with 12 bases in between. Germline V gene data show CDR1 as MNHNS and CDR2 as SASEGT. CDR3 length equals 15 residues. The data were obtained in a study of T cell repertoires in cytomegalovirus infection. Study results and caveats: Predominance within the ex vivo response was attributable to HLA-C-restricted CMV-specific TCR beta clonotypes.

TCRdb reprocessed the reads via MiXCR and lists one record per CDR3 protein. The data show tens of thousands of distinct CDR3 sequences, with just over 20% seen just once and more than 65% held by the top ten. The starting material was CD8+ T cells from cultured PBMCs, obtained from culture after CMV antigen stimulation. This chain connects TRBV6-1 to TRBJ2-7, with D tentatively TRBD1 or TRBD2 (6 bases each). This receptor was obtained from a human donor in good health (CMV status not recorded). Some clones in this sample may be carry-over from other donors' samples. The chain's CDR3 is CASSERLGGSYEQYV. Here the CDR3 DNA reads TGTGCCAGCAGTGAACGCCTAGGGGGGTCCTACGAGCAGTACGTC.